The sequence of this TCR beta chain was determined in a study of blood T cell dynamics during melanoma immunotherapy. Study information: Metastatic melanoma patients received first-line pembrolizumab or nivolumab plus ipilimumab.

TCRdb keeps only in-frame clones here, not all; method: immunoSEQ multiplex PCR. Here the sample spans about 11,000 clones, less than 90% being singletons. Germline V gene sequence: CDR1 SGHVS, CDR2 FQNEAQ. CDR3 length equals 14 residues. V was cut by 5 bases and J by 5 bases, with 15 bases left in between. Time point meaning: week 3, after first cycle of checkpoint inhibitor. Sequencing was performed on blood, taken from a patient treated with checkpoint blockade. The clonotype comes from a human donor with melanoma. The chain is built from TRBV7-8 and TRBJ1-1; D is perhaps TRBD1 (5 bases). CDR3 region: CASSPFQGVTEAFF. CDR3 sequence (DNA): TGTGCCAGCAGCCCGTTTCAAGGGGTAACTGAAGCTTTCTTT.